These 3 T cell receptor beta chains came from one sample sequenced in a study of PD-L1 blockade in urothelial cancer (dated by TCRdb to the late 2010s). The time point label here, explained by the study, means: peripheral blood 6 weeks after treatment start. Receptors were amplified or captured by the immunoSEQ multiplex PCR assay. In its TCRdb copy, this immuneACCESS table keeps in-frame sequences only and misses some clones. Where compared with another copy, unresolved V genes explain less than half of these, and the others have no known cause. The sample records 35,000 to 45,000 clones, under 95% of which are singletons. Around 6.7% of the sample is taken by the ten largest. The input for sequencing was PBMCs, taken around atezolizumab (anti-PD-L1) treatment. The receptors stem from a man in his 70s with urothelial cancer.

The genes are TRBV4-2 and TRBJ2-5; 10 bases line up with TRBD1. Germline CDR1 LGHNA, CDR2 YNFKEQ. Unmatched junction bases numbered 2, after V lost 4 bases and J lost 3 bases. The CDR3 is 14 amino acids. The CDR3 coding sequence is TGTGCCAGCAGCCTGGGACAGGGGAAAGAGACCCAGTACTTC. This sequence encodes CASSLGQGKETQYF.

The chain uses TRBV6-4 and TRBJ2-7; 9 nucleotides agree with TRBD2. CDR1 is MRHNA, CDR2 SNTAGT, per germline. The CDR3 extends over 17 amino acids. V shed 0 bases, J shed 2 bases, and the junction held 8 bases outside the gene matches. The CDR3 sequence is CASSDSIGTSLTYEQYF. The CDR3, as DNA: TGTGCCAGCAGTGACTCCATCGGGACTAGCCTTACCTACGAGCAGTACTTC.

The rearrangement links TRBV6-1 to TRBJ2-1, with D uncertain. CDR3 size: 11 residues. Deletions cut 4 bases from V and 10 bases from J, with 8 bases between. CDR1 is MNHNS, CDR2 SASEGT, per germline. CDR3 DNA sequence: TGTGCCAGCAGTGCCAATCCCGAGCAGTTCTTC. This translates into CASSANPEQFF.